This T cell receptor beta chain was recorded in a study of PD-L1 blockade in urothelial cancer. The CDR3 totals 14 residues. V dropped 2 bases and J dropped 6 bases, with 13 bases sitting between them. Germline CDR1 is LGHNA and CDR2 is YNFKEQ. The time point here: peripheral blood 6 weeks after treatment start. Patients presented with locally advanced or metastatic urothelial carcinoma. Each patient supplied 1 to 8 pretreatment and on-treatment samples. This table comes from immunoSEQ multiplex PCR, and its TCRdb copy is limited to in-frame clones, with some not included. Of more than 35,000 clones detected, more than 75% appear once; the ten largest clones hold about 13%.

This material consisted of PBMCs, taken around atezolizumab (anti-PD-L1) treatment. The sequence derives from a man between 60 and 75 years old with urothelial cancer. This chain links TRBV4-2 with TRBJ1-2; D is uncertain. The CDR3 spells CASSQTDGDHGYTF. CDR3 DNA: TGTGCCAGCAGCCAAACAGACGGGGATCATGGCTACACCTTC.